This T cell receptor (beta chain) was documented in a study of OX40 agonist ivuxolimab in advanced cancers. Study-wide background: Patients were infused with ivuxolimab every 2 weeks at 0.01 to 10 mg/kg. A male proportion of over 75% was recorded, with mean age approximately 64 years and range roughly 23 to 90. Three partial responders included one hepatocellular carcinoma patient and two cutaneous melanoma patients. Study results and caveats: The study found among the lowest clonal expansion in partial responders at 0.1-3.0 mg/kg.

The repertoire was sequenced with immunoSEQ multiplex PCR; TCRdb's copy has only in-frame clones and lacks some. The profile covers about 69,000 clones, with around 90% appearing a single time and about 2.7% taken by the ten largest. The CDR3 is 17 residues long. Germline V CDR1 and CDR2: KGHSH, LQKENI. J gave up 4 bases and V 3 bases, and 11 bases lay outside the gene matches. Comment on this clone: Its antigen is not identified.

Here the sequenced sample was CD4+ or CD8+ T cells sorted from blood, taken in a trial of the OX40 agonist ivuxolimab. The chain couples TRBV18 to TRBJ1-5; 8 bases are shared with TRBD1. This sequence was found in an adult with an advanced solid tumor such as melanoma, head and neck, liver or kidney cancer. The CDR3 DNA is TGTGCCAGCTCACCGACTGAGATCAGGGGGCGAAATCAGCCCCAGCATTTT. Translated: CASSPTEIRGRNQPQHF.